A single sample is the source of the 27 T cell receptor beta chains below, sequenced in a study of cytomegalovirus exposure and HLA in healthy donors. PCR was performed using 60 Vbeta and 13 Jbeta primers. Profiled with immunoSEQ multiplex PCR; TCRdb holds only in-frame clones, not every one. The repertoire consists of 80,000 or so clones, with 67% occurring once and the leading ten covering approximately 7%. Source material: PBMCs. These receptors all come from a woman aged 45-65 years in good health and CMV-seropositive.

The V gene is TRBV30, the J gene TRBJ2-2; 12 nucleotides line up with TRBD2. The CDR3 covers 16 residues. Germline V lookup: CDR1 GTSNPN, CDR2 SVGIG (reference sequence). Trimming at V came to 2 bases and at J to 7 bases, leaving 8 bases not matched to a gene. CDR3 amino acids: CAWSTPSGGADGELFF. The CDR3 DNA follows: TGTGCCTGGAGTACCCCTAGCGGGGGGGCGGACGGGGAGCTGTTTTTT.

CDR3 sequence reads: CAIPGKGITEAFF. The CDR3 bases are TGTGCCATCCCTGGTAAGGGGATCACTGAAGCTTTCTTT. The genes are TRBV2 and TRBJ1-1, with D possibly TRBD1 on 5 matching bases. The CDR3 has 13 amino acids. The germline CDR1 and CDR2 sequences are SNHLY and FYNNEI. Trimming took 10 bases from V and 4 from J, leaving 16 bases between them.

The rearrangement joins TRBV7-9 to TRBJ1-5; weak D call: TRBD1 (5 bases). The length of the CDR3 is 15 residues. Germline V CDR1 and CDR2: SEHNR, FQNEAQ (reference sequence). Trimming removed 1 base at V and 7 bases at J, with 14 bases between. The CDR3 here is CASSLDSGGRQPQHF. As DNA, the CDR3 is TGTGCCAGCAGCTTAGATTCGGGGGGAAGACAGCCCCAGCATTTT.

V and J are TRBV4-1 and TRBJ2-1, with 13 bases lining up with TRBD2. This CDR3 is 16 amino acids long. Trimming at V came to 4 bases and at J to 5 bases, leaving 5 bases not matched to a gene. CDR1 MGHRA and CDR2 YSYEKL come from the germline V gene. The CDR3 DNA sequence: TGCGCCAGCAGCCGAGGGGGACTAGCGGGAAACAATGAGCAGTTCTTC. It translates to CASSRGGLAGNNEQFF.

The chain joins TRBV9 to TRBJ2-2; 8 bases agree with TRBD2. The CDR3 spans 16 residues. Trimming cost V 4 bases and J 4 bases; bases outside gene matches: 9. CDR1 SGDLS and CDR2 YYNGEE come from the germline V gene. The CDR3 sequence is CASSSNRGGPTGELFF. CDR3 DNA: TGTGCCAGCAGCTCTAACCGGGGGGGACCCACCGGGGAGCTGTTTTTT.

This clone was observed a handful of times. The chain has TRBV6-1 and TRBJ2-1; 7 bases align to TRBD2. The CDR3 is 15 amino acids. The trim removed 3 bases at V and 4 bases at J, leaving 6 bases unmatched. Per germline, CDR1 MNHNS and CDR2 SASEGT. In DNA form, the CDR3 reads TGTGCCAGCAGTGAGGGGGGGTGGGGATACAATGAGCAGTTCTTC. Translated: CASSEGGWGYNEQFF.

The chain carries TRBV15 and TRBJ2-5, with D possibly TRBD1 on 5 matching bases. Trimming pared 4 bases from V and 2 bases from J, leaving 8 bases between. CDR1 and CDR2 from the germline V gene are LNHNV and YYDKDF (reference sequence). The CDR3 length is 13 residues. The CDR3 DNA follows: TGTGCCACCAGCATCAGGGTTCAAGAGACCCAGTACTTC. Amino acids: CATSIRVQETQYF.

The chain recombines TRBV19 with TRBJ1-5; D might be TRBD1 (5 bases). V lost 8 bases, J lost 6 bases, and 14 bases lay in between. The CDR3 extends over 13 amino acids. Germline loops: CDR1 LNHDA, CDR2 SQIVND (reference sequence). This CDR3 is CASRSGQSQPQHF. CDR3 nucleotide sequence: TGTGCCAGTCGATCAGGGCAGAGTCAGCCCCAGCATTTT.

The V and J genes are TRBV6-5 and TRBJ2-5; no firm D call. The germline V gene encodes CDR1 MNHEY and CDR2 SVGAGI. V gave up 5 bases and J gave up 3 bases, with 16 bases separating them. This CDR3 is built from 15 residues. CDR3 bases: TGTGCCAGCAGTCGTAATAGCCGTTTAGAAGAGACCCAGTACTTC. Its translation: CASSRNSRLEETQYF.

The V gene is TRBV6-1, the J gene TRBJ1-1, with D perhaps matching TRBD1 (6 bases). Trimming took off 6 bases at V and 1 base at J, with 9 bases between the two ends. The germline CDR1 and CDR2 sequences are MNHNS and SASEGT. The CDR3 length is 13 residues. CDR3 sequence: CASRVQGNTEAFF. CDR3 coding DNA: TGTGCCAGCAGAGTACAGGGGAACACTGAAGCTTTCTTT.

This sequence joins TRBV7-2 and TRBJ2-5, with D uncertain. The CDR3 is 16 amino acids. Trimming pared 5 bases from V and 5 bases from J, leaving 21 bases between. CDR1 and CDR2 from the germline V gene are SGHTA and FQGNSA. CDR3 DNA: TGTGCCAGCAGCCCAGGCGACCTCCCGATTCGGGAGACCCAGTACTTC. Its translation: CASSPGDLPIRETQYF.

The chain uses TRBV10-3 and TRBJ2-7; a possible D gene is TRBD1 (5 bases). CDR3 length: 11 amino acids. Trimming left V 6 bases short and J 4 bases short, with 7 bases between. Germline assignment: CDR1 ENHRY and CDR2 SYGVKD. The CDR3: CAISTGYEQYF. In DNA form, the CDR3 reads TGTGCCATCAGCACAGGTTACGAGCAGTACTTC.

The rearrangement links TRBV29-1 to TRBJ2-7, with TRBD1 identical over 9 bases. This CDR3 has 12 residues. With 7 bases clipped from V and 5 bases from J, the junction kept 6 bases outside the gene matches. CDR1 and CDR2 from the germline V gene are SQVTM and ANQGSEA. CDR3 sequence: CSAGTGSDEQYV. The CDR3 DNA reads TGCAGCGCCGGGACAGGGAGCGACGAGCAGTACGTC.

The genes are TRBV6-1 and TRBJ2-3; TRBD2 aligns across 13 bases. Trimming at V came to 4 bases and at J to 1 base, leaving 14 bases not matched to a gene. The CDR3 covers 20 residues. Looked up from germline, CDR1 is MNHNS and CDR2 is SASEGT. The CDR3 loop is CASSGLAGGLTALRTDTQYF. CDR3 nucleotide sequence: TGTGCCAGCAGTGGACTAGCGGGGGGCCTTACTGCCCTACGCACAGATACGCAGTATTTT.

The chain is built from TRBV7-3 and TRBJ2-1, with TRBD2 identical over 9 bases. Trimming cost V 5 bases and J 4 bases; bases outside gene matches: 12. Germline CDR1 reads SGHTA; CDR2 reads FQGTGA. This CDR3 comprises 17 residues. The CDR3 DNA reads TGTGCCAGCAGCGGGACACCCGCGGGGGGGAAATACAATGAGCAGTTCTTC. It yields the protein CASSGTPAGGKYNEQFF.

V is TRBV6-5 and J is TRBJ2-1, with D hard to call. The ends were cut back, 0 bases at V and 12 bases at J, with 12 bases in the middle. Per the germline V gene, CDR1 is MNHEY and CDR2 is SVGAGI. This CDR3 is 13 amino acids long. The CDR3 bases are TGTGCCAGCAGTTACTCGAGGAGTGTAGGGCAGTTCTTC. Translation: CASSYSRSVGQFF.

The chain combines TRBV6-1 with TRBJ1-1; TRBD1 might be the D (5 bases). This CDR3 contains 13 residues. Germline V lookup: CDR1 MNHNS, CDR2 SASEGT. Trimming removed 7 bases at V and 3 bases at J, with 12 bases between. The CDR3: CASNQGLYTEAFF. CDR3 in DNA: TGTGCCAGCAACCAGGGACTATACACTGAAGCTTTCTTT.

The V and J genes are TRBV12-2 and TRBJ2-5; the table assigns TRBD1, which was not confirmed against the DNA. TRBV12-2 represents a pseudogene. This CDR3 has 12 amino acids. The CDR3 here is CASRLAWQTQYF. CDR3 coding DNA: TGTGCAAGTCGCTTAGCTTGGCAGACCCAGTACTTC.

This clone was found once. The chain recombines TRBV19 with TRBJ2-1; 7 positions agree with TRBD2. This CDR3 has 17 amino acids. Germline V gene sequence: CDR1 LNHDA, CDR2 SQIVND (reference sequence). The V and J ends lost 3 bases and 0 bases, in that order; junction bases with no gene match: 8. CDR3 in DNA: TGTGCCAGTAGTATCGGCAGGAGGGAGGGCTCCTACAATGAGCAGTTCTTC. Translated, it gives CASSIGRREGSYNEQFF. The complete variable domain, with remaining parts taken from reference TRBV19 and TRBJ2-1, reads DGGITQSPKYLFRKEGQNVTLSCEQNLNHDAMYWYRQDPGQGLRLIYYSQIVNDFQKGDIAEGYSVSREKKESFPLTVTSAQKNPTAFYLCASSIGRREGSYNEQFFGPGTRLTVL.

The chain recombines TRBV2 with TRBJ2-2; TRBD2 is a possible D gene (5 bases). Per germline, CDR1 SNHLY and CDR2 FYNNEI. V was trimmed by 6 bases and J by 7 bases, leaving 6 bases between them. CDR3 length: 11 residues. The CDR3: CASRRDGELFF. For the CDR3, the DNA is TGTGCCAGCAGGAGGGACGGGGAGCTGTTTTTT.

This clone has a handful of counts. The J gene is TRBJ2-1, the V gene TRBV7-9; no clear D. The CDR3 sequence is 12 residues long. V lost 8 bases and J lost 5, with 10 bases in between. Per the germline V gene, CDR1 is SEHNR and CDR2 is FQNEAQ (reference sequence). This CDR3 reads CASARENNEQFF. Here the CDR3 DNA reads TGTGCCAGCGCTAGAGAAAACAATGAGCAGTTCTTC.

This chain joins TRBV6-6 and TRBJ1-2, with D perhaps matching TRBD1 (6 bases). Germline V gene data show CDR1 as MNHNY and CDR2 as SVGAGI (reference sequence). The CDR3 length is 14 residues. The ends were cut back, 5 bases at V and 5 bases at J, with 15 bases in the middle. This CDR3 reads CASSTQTGQYGYTF. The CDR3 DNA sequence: TGTGCCAGCAGTACCCAGACAGGCCAATATGGCTACACCTTC.

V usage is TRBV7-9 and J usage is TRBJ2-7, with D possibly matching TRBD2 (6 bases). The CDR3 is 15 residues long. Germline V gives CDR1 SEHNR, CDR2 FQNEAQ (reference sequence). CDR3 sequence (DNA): TGTGCCAGCAGCCTAGCACCGGGGGTTACTCACGAGCAGTACGTC. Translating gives CASSLAPGVTHEQYV.

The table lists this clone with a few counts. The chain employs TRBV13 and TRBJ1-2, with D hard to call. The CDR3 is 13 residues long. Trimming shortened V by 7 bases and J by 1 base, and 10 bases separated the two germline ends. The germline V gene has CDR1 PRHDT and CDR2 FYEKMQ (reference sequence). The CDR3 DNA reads TGTGCCAGCACGTCCGGAGTTAACTATGGCTACACCTTC. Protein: CASTSGVNYGYTF.

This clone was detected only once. This chain's CDR3 is CASSEGTKYEQYV. The CDR3 DNA follows: TGTGCCAGCAGTGAAGGGACAAAGTACGAGCAGTACGTC. The rearrangement joins TRBV6-1 to TRBJ2-7, with a tentative D call TRBD1 (5 bases). V was trimmed by 1 base and J by 4 bases, leaving 8 bases between them. CDR3 length equals 13 residues. CDR1 is MNHNS and CDR2 is SASEGT in the germline V gene.

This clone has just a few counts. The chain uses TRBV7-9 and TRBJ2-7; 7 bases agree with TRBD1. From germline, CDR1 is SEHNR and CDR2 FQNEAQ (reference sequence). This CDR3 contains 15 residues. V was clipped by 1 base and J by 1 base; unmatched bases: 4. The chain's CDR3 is CASSLDRGASYEQYF. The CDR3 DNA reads TGTGCCAGCAGCTTAGACAGGGGCGCGTCCTACGAGCAGTACTTC.

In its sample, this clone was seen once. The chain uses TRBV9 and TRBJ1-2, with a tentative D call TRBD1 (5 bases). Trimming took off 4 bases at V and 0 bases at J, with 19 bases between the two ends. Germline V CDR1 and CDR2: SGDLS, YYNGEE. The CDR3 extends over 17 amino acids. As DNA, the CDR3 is TGTGCCAGCAGCTCCTCGGGGGGAACAGAAGCTAACTATGGCTACACCTTC. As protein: CASSSSGGTEANYGYTF.